The sequence of this T cell receptor (beta chain) was determined in a study of cytomegalovirus exposure and HLA in healthy donors. General observations from the study: Overall, about 160 TCR beta chains were annotated as cytomegalovirus-associated.

Donors likely had unrecorded immune exposures despite being nominally healthy when sampled. Note on this clone: No antigen is known for it.

The PCR ran on 60 Vbeta and 13 Jbeta primers. Produced via immunoSEQ multiplex PCR; TCRdb's table is partial and in-frame only. The profile covers tens of thousands of clones, with around 80% appearing a single time and 3.6% taken by the ten largest. Germline V gives CDR1 SQVTM, CDR2 ANQGSEA. V dropped 7 bases and J dropped 3; count of bases not matched to a gene: 10. The CDR3 is 14 residues long. The clonotype originates from a woman aged 18-29 years in good health and CMV-seronegative. The chain joins TRBV29-1 to TRBJ2-5; TRBD2 matches 8 bases. The source material was PBMCs. CDR3 sequence (DNA): TGCAGCGGCGCCCGCCCCGGGAGGGAAGAGACCCAGTACTTC. It encodes CSGARPGREETQYF.